This TCR beta chain was captured by sequencing in a study of blood T cell repertoires in COVID-19. Study background: COVID-19 samples from acute and convalescent phases originated in the United States, Italy and Spain. T cells, B-cell-depleted T cells, or PBMCs provided the cDNA or gDNA that served as material.

Methods used by the authors: By means of reference gene primer amplification, nucleated cell counts were estimated. Some clones are missing from TCRdb's copy, which holds only in-frame ones; the method was immunoSEQ multiplex PCR. The DNA gave D and trimming, while V, J and clone size come from that table. The top ten clones hold around 3.9% of a sample with under 400,000 clones, around 90% of them seen once. While infection was still active, Seattle patients were enrolled and then followed longitudinally. The V gene end was trimmed by 4 bases and the J gene end by 8 bases; junction bases not matched to a gene: 9. Per the germline V gene, CDR1 is SEHNR and CDR2 is FQNEAQ (reference sequence). The CDR3 spans 14 residues.

The receptor comes from a woman aged 55-69 years with COVID-19, enrolled during active disease. The chain has TRBV7-9 and TRBJ1-2; 8 bases line up with TRBD1. Sequencing was carried out using peripheral blood. CDR3 nucleotide sequence: TGTGCCAGCAGCTCCCCAGGGGGCGCAGAGGGCTACACCTTC. This gives the protein CASSSPGGAEGYTF.